The 16 T cell receptor beta chains presented below share a single source sample, sequenced in a study of cytomegalovirus exposure and HLA in healthy donors. The PCR employed 60 Vbeta primers together with 13 Jbeta primers. Sequencing was performed with immunoSEQ multiplex PCR; in TCRdb, only in-frame clones are kept and a portion is missing. The table shows over 200,000 clones, with 70% occurring only once. Sequences were obtained from PBMCs. These receptors were collected from a man aged 35-49 years in good health and CMV-seropositive.

V usage is TRBV19 and J usage is TRBJ1-1; possible D gene TRBD1, 5 bases. Trimming left V 5 bases short and J 3 bases short, with 13 bases between. Germline CDR1 is LNHDA and CDR2 is SQIVND (reference sequence). The CDR3 totals 14 residues. The CDR3 region has the DNA TGTGCCAGTAGTCTAGCGGCAGGGTACACTGAAGCTTTCTTT. Its translation: CASSLAAGYTEAFF. Looking up the rest from reference TRBV19 and TRBJ1-1 gives the full variable domain: DGGITQSPKYLFRKEGQNVTLSCEQNLNHDAMYWYRQDPGQGLRLIYYSQIVNDFQKGDIAEGYSVSREKKESFPLTVTSAQKNPTAFYLCASSLAAGYTEAFFGQGTRLTVV.

DNA of the CDR3: TGTGCCAGTGAGGGAGATACGCAGTATTTT. Its protein is CASEGDTQYF. The chain links TRBV19 to TRBJ2-3, with a possible D match to TRBD2 (5 bases). The V and J ends lost 8 bases and 5 bases respectively, with 5 bases between them. The V gene's germline CDR1 is LNHDA and CDR2 SQIVND (reference sequence). CDR3 size: 10 residues.

The chain employs TRBV5-4 and TRBJ2-7; 8 nucleotides line up with TRBD1. J lost 2 bases, V lost 5 bases, and 6 bases had no gene match. This CDR3 region has 14 residues. Germline assignment: CDR1 SGHNT and CDR2 YYREEE (reference sequence). The CDR3 DNA reads TGTGCCAGCAGTCCCGGGACAGGTCCCTACGAGCAGTACTTC. This translates into CASSPGTGPYEQYF.

The rearrangement uses TRBV2 and TRBJ1-3; TRBD1 aligns across 8 bases. The germline V gene encodes CDR1 SNHLY and CDR2 FYNNEI. Trimming cost V 6 bases and J 0 bases; bases outside gene matches: 7. The CDR3 is 16 residues long. The CDR3 loop reads CASRSGQASSGNTIYF. The CDR3 region has the DNA TGTGCCAGCAGATCGGGACAGGCCAGCTCTGGAAACACCATATATTTT.

This rearrangement joins TRBV4-1 to TRBJ2-2, with TRBD1 matching over 11 bases. Trimming cost V 1 base and J 4 bases; bases outside gene matches: 5. The CDR3 covers 17 residues. Germline CDR1 and CDR2: MGHRA and YSYEKL. The chain's CDR3 is CASSQGGGQGATGELFF. In nucleotides, the CDR3 is TGCGCCAGCAGCCAAGGGGGAGGACAGGGGGCCACCGGGGAGCTGTTTTTT.

This clone came up a few times. This chain links TRBV7-2 with TRBJ2-3; 8 bases are a match to TRBD2. V shed 4 bases and J 10 bases; nucleotides not matched to a gene: 4. Germline CDR1 is SGHTA and CDR2 is FQGNSA. The CDR3 spans 12 residues. The CDR3 DNA sequence: TGTGCCAGCAGCTCAAGCGGGGGTGCGCAGTATTTT. It specifies CASSSSGGAQYF.

The count of this clone is one. The chain links TRBV7-6 to TRBJ1-1; 9 positions agree with TRBD1. This CDR3 contains 14 residues. Trimming took 4 bases from V and 9 from J; bases not matched to a gene: 9. The germline V gene encodes CDR1 SGHVS and CDR2 FNYEAQ. The CDR3 DNA follows: TGTGCCAGCAGCTCTCGACAGGGGGAGTGCCAAGCTTTCTTT. Translating gives CASSSRQGECQAFF.

About this clone itself: Within the sample, other DNA sequences also encode this same CDR3. V and J are TRBV6-5 and TRBJ1-2, with D possibly being TRBD1 (5 bases). The V and J ends lost 7 bases and 4 bases respectively, with 19 bases between them. This CDR3 spans 15 amino acids. Germline lookup yields CDR1 MNHEY and CDR2 SVGAGI. The CDR3: CASTLTRDSGYGYTF. CDR3 nucleotide sequence: TGTGCCAGCACCCTAACCAGGGACTCGGGCTATGGCTACACCTTC.

The chain is built from TRBV5-6 and TRBJ2-7, with TRBD1 matching over 7 bases. V lost 4 bases and J lost 5; bases outside the gene matches: 6. Germline CDR1 reads SGHDT; CDR2 reads YYEEEE. This CDR3 contains 13 residues. DNA of the CDR3: TGTGCCAGCAGCCGACGGGACAGCCACGAGCAGTACTTC. Translation gives CASSRRDSHEQYF.

J is TRBJ1-2 and V is TRBV20-1, with D possibly matching TRBD1 (5 bases). V dropped 0 bases and J dropped 8 bases, with 7 bases sitting between them. Per germline, CDR1 DFQATT and CDR2 SNEGSKA (reference sequence). The CDR3 runs 11 residues. The chain's CDR3 is CSAREGHGYTF. CDR3 bases: TGCAGTGCTAGAGAGGGGCACGGCTACACCTTC.

This chain connects TRBV9 to TRBJ2-3; D is perhaps TRBD1 (5 bases). Trimming shortened V by 6 bases and J by 9 bases, and 14 bases separated the two germline ends. CDR1 is SGDLS, CDR2 YYNGEE, per germline. The CDR3 is 12 amino acids. CDR3 nucleotides: TGTGCCAGCAACCGGATTCAGGGAACGCAGTATTTT. It codes for CASNRIQGTQYF. The full variable domain, completed using reference TRBV9 and TRBJ2-3, is DSGVTQTPKHLITATGQRVTLRCSPRSGDLSVYWYQQSLDQGLQFLIQYYNGEERAKGNILERFSAQQFPDLHSELNLSSLELGDSALYFCASNRIQGTQYFGPGTRLTVL.

The chain links TRBV5-4 to TRBJ2-5, with a possible D match to TRBD1 (5 bases). Trimming removed 2 bases from V and 5 bases from J, with 10 bases in between. Germline V gene sequence: CDR1 SGHNT, CDR2 YYREEE (reference sequence). This CDR3 comprises 13 residues. The CDR3 bases are TGTGCCAGCAGCTTTATAGCAGGGGAGACCCAGTACTTC. Translated: CASSFIAGETQYF.

The genes are TRBV29-1 and TRBJ2-7; the match to TRBD1 covers 11 bases. Per the germline V gene, CDR1 is SQVTM and CDR2 is ANQGSEA. This CDR3 has 14 residues. The J segment lost 5 bases and the V segment lost 1 base, leaving 4 bases of the junction unmatched. The CDR3 region has the DNA TGCAGCGTTGAAGCCGGGACAGGGGGAGACGAGCAGTACTTC. This translates into CSVEAGTGGDEQYF.

The chain couples TRBV27 to TRBJ2-7, with 8 positions matching TRBD1. After removal of 2 bases from V and 5 bases from J, the junction contained 14 bases not matched to a gene. CDR1 is MNHEY and CDR2 is SMNVEV in the germline V gene (reference sequence). The CDR3 consists of 17 residues. The CDR3 DNA is TGTGCCAGCAGTTTAAACCCTTATGGACAGGGTGGAGACGAGCAGTACTTC. Residues: CASSLNPYGQGGDEQYF.

The rearrangement links TRBV5-6 to TRBJ1-1, with a weak D call TRBD1 (6 bases). The germline gives CDR1 SGHDT, CDR2 YYEEEE. Deletions cut 6 bases from V and 1 base from J, with 19 bases between. This CDR3 has 16 amino acids. CDR3 amino acids: CASNPYRARKNTEAFF. The CDR3 coding sequence is TGTGCCAGCAACCCATACAGGGCGAGGAAGAACACTGAAGCTTTCTTT.

The chain links TRBV4-1 to TRBJ1-1; unclear D gene. CDR1 is MGHRA and CDR2 is YSYEKL in the germline V gene. The V and J ends lost 0 bases and 2 bases respectively, with 10 bases between them. The CDR3 is made up of 15 amino acids. The CDR3 DNA reads TGCGCCAGCAGCCAAGAGCGGACTATAAACACTGAAGCTTTCTTT. Protein sequence: CASSQERTINTEAFF.